This T cell receptor (beta chain) is drawn from a study of blood T cell repertoires in COVID-19. For the study at large: PBMCs, B-cell-depleted T cells, or T cells provided the cDNA or gDNA that made up the material.

CDR1 and CDR2 from the germline V gene are SGHKS and YYEKEE (reference sequence). V gave up 0 bases and J gave up 0 bases, with 8 bases separating them. The CDR3 extends over 15 amino acids. Assay: immunoSEQ multiplex PCR; the TCRdb copy retains only in-frame clones and omits some. The sample contains just over 95,000 clones, 90% of which appear only once. The V gene is TRBV5-5, the J gene TRBJ2-3; the D gene is possibly TRBD2 (5 bases). Sequencing was performed on peripheral blood. This sequence was found in a man between 45 and 60 years old with acute or convalescent COVID-19. CDR3 region: CASSLAGVSTDTQYF. CDR3 coding DNA: TGTGCCAGCAGCTTGGCCGGGGTCAGCACAGATACGCAGTATTTT.